This entry describes one TCR beta chain. Antigen specificity is unknown. The protocol was immunoSEQ multiplex PCR, while the TCRdb copy is restricted to in-frame clones and leaves out a portion. This table has some 100,000 clones, 85% to 90% appearing once. The data derive from a study of OX40 agonist ivuxolimab in advanced cancers. Overall study: Patients took ivuxolimab, an agonistic anti-OX40 (CD134) antibody. Study results and limitations: In general, CD8+ T cells held more expanded clones than CD4+ did, on average. The antigens recognized by the expanded peripheral T cells, that is their antigen specificity, were not determined.

The germline gives CDR1 MNHEY, CDR2 SVGAGI. The CDR3 is 15 residues long. Trimming took 0 bases from V and 4 from J, leaving 10 bases between them. This chain uses TRBV6-5 with TRBJ1-3, with D unresolved. This specimen was CD4+ or CD8+ T cells sorted from blood, taken in a trial of the OX40 agonist ivuxolimab. The TCR sequence derives from an adult with an advanced solid tumor such as melanoma, head and neck, liver or kidney cancer. CDR3 DNA sequence: TGTGCCAGCAGTTACTCTTCAGTCGGGGGAAACACCATATATTTT. Amino acid sequence: CASSYSSVGGNTIYF.